Included here is one TCR beta chain sequence, with context. This record comes from a study of blood T cell repertoires in COVID-19. This table comes from immunoSEQ multiplex PCR, and its TCRdb copy is limited to in-frame clones, with some not included. The table shows around 480,000 clones, with roughly 87% occurring only once. Sample: PBMCs or T cells enriched from blood (not recorded which). The clonotype was recovered from a woman aged 18-29 years who had recovered from COVID-19.

Here the CDR3 reads CASTPGTDSVGSYTF. The DNA for the CDR3 is TGTGCCAGCACCCCGGGGACGGACAGTGTAGGGAGCTACACCTTC. The chain uses TRBV25-1 and TRBJ1-2; possible D gene TRBD1, 6 bases. From germline, CDR1 is MGHDK and CDR2 SYGVNS. The V gene lost 7 bases and the J gene lost 9 bases, with 24 bases spanning the gap. There are 15 residues in the CDR3.